The T cell receptor (beta chain) under discussion was sequenced for a study of blood T cell repertoires in COVID-19. Study at large: Either two negative PCRs, clearance, or symptom resolution qualified Cohort 3 donors as recovered. Spain, Italy and the United States supplied samples that represented acute and convalescent COVID-19.

Enrolled through a virtual design, the participants were between 18 and 89 years of age and came from about two dozen US areas. Participants were placed into cohorts based on the clinical history they reported. Using immunoSEQ multiplex PCR, the repertoire was profiled, and TCRdb retains in-frame clones only, with some absent. The sample holds some 180,000 clones, 70% to 90% seen once. After removal of 6 bases from V and 6 bases from J, the junction contained 5 bases not matched to a gene. This CDR3 is 12 amino acids long. The germline V gene encodes CDR1 WSHSY and CDR2 SAAADI. This TCR was sampled from a middle-aged woman in a cohort exposed to, infected with or recovered from COVID-19 (not recorded which). The chain recombines TRBV10-2 with TRBJ2-7; TRBD1 agrees at 7 bases. Material: PBMCs or T cells enriched from blood (not recorded which). DNA for the CDR3: TGCGCCAGCAGCTACAGGGGTGGCGAGCAGTACTTC. As protein: CASSYRGGEQYF.